Following are 6 T cell receptor beta chains from one sample sequenced in a study of cytomegalovirus exposure and HLA in healthy donors (dated by TCRdb to about 2017). Libraries came from the immunoSEQ multiplex PCR assay. For the multiplex PCR, a mixture combining 60 forward primers for TCR Vbeta segments and 13 reverse primers for TCR Jbeta segments was used. TCRdb carries this immuneACCESS record with in-frame sequences only. Its versions omit some clonotypes, under half of them owing to an unresolved V gene in the studies checked, with the rest unexplained. In all, the sample holds more than 100,000 clones, and roughly 71% of those were seen once. The top ten hold approximately 5.4% of the sample. Sequenced material: PBMCs. Receptor source: a woman in her forties or fifties in good health and CMV-seropositive.

The genes are TRBV6-5 and TRBJ2-5; 12 bases match TRBD2. The ends lost 6 bases at V and 5 bases at J; junction bases unmatched: 7. The germline V gene encodes CDR1 MNHEY and CDR2 SVGAGI. CDR3 length equals 15 residues. CDR3 nucleotide sequence: TGTGCCAGCAGAGCTAGCGGGGGGGCCTTGGAGACCCAGTACTTC. Protein sequence: CASRASGGALETQYF.

This clone was seen only once. V is TRBV21-1 and J is TRBJ1-1. TRBV21-1 is a listed pseudogene. The CDR3 loop spans 16 amino acids. CDR3 coding DNA: TGTGCCAGCAGCAAAGCGGGCGCGGGCCCGAACACTGAAGCTTTCTTT. Its translation is CASSKAGAGPNTEAFF.

The chain recombines TRBV6-5 with TRBJ1-1; no clear D. The CDR3 sequence is 13 residues long. CDR1 and CDR2 from the germline V gene are MNHEY and SVGAGI. V was clipped by 6 bases and J by 4 bases, with 12 bases between them. CDR3: CASRNPPVTEAFF. CDR3 nucleotide sequence: TGTGCCAGCAGGAACCCGCCGGTCACTGAAGCTTTCTTT.

This rearrangement joins TRBV19 to TRBJ1-3; TRBD1 might be the D (6 bases). Deletions cut 4 bases from V and 2 bases from J, with 12 bases between. The CDR3 has 15 residues. In germline, CDR1 is LNHDA, CDR2 SQIVND (reference sequence). The CDR3 protein is CASSTTGSAGNTIYF. The CDR3 nucleotides are TGTGCCAGTAGTACAACAGGGTCTGCTGGAAACACCATATATTTT.

This sequence joins TRBV18 and TRBJ2-5, with 8 nucleotides matching TRBD1. Germline CDR1 is KGHSH and CDR2 is LQKENI. The ends lost 4 bases at V and 9 bases at J; junction bases unmatched: 4. The CDR3 totals 12 residues. CDR3 region: CASSLETGAQYF. The CDR3 DNA is TGTGCCAGCTCACTAGAGACAGGGGCCCAGTACTTC.

This clone has only one observation. The V gene is TRBV5-8, the J gene TRBJ1-5; TRBD1 is a possible D gene (5 bases). The V end was cut by 0 bases, the J end by 11 bases, with 15 bases between. This CDR3 contains 14 residues. Looked up from germline, CDR1 is SGHTS and CDR2 is YDEGEE. The chain's CDR3 is CASSLVAGRGAQHF. CDR3 bases: TGTGCCAGCAGCTTGGTGGCGGGCCGGGGGGCCCAGCATTTT.